One sample yielded the 24 T cell receptor beta chains listed below, sequenced in a study of circulating CD8 cells and anti-PD-1 response in melanoma. TCR libraries were prepared from roughly 14 ng of total RNA with the QIAseq Immune Repertoire TCR panel. TCRdb re-called the reads through MiXCR, storing one row per CDR3 protein. The sample lists more than 1,000 distinct CDR3 sequences; about 9.4% were seen once. From live CD3+CD8+TCRalphabeta+ cells, four PD-1 and/or TIGIT subsets were sorted. The source material was CD8+ T cells from PBMCs, sampled at baseline or after one month of anti-PD-1 therapy (not recorded which). Every receptor here comes from a human donor with melanoma.

This clonotype occurred a few times. CDR3 sequence (DNA): TGTGCCAGCAGGCCCGGCGGCGGGAGTTTGGATGAGCAGTTCTTC. Translating it yields CASRPGGGSLDEQFF. V usage is TRBV2 and J usage is TRBJ2-1, with 7 bases that match TRBD2. This CDR3 comprises 15 residues. Germline trimming cut 6 bases from V and 8 bases from J; bases unmatched to any gene: 13. CDR1 and CDR2 from the germline V gene are SNHLY and FYNNEI.

In its sample, this clonotype is medium-sized (0.01 to 0.1%). CDR3 loop: CASRAGDQNYNEQFF. As DNA, the CDR3 is TGTGCCAGCAGGGCGGGGGACCAAAACTACAATGAGCAGTTCTTC. This rearrangement joins TRBV7-8 to TRBJ2-1; 7 bases map to TRBD2. V shed 6 bases and J 3 bases; nucleotides not matched to a gene: 8. This CDR3 spans 15 amino acids. The V gene's germline CDR1 is SGHVS and CDR2 FQNEAQ.

The genes are TRBV2 and TRBJ2-7; a possible D gene is TRBD1 (5 bases). This CDR3 region has 13 residues. Deletions cut 7 bases from V and 5 bases from J, with 15 bases between. Per the germline V gene, CDR1 is SNHLY and CDR2 is FYNNEI. DNA for the CDR3: TGTGCCAGCATAGGTCAGGGTAACGACGAGCAGTACTTC. Its protein is CASIGQGNDEQYF.

In its sample, this clonotype was seen a few times. In DNA, the CDR3 is TGTGCCAGCAGCTTAGCGCGATCCTACGAGCAGTACTTC. This encodes CASSLARSYEQYF. This chain uses TRBV7-8 with TRBJ2-7; D is ambiguous. The CDR3 contains 13 residues. CDR1 and CDR2 from the germline V gene are SGHVS and FQNEAQ. V gave up 0 bases and J gave up 1 base, with 4 bases separating them.

This clonotype is medium-sized within its sample. The V call is TRBV2, the J call TRBJ2-2, with 7 bases lining up with TRBD1. There are 16 residues in the CDR3. Germline loops: CDR1 SNHLY, CDR2 FYNNEI. Trimming removed 2 bases from V and 2 bases from J; junction bases left unmatched: 5. The CDR3 reads CASSEKGAINTGELFF. In nucleotides, the CDR3 is TGTGCCAGCAGTGAAAAGGGGGCGATCAACACCGGGGAGCTGTTTTTT.

By proportion, this clonotype is medium-sized. The chain couples TRBV5-4 to TRBJ2-5; 10 bases map to TRBD2. V lost 4 bases to trimming and J lost 5 bases; unmatched junction nucleotides: 8. The CDR3 runs 15 residues. CDR1 is SGHNT, CDR2 YYREEE, per germline (reference sequence). The CDR3 DNA reads TGTGCCAGCAGCGGGCTTCTAGCGGGGGTGGAGACCCAGTACTTC. It codes for CASSGLLAGVETQYF.

This clonotype is labeled large. The chain couples TRBV2 to TRBJ2-3; possibly TRBD2 for D (5 bases). V gave up 2 bases and J gave up 6 bases, with 9 bases separating them. The CDR3 covers 13 residues. Germline V lookup: CDR1 SNHLY, CDR2 FYNNEI. The CDR3 DNA reads TGTGCCAGCAGTGAAACCGGCGGGGATACGCAGTATTTT. Translation gives CASSETGGDTQYF. The full variable domain, in which reference TRBV2 and TRBJ2-3 provide the parts outside the CDR3, is EPEVTQTPSHQVTQMGQEVILRCVPISNHLYFYWYRQILGQKVEFLVSFYNNEISEKSEIFDDQFSVERPDGSNFTLKIRSTKLEDSAMYFCASSETGGDTQYFGPGTRLTVL.

By share, this clonotype ranks as large. This chain links TRBV12-3 or TRBV12-4 with TRBJ2-1, with D unclear. This CDR3 region has 12 residues. V shed 3 bases and J shed 4 bases, with 4 bases lying between them. The DNA of the CDR3 is TGTGCCAGCAGTTTTATTTACAATGAGCAGTTCTTC. It encodes CASSFIYNEQFF.

By its share, this clonotype is medium-sized (0.01 to 0.1%). The chain combines TRBV19 with TRBJ1-5; the match to TRBD1 covers 7 bases. The CDR3 loop spans 15 amino acids. Germline assignment: CDR1 LNHDA and CDR2 SQIVND (reference sequence). The V gene end was trimmed by 7 bases and the J gene end by 4 bases; junction bases not matched to a gene: 10. The CDR3 sequence: CASTSSGTANQPQHF. The DNA for the CDR3 is TGTGCCAGTACCTCATCCGGGACAGCAAATCAGCCCCAGCATTTT.

This clonotype has just a few counts. This chain connects TRBV28 to TRBJ1-6; no firm D call. Looked up from germline, CDR1 is MDHEN and CDR2 is SYDVKM. The CDR3 runs 13 residues. CDR3 protein: CAVFRSGNSPLHF. The CDR3 nucleotides read TGTGCAGTATTCAGGAGCGGTAATTCACCCCTCCACTTT.

By share of the sample, this clonotype is medium-sized. V and J are TRBV12-3 or TRBV12-4 and TRBJ1-2; tentative D call: TRBD1 (5 bases). This CDR3 has 14 amino acids. V shed 4 bases and J shed 7 bases, with 16 bases lying between them. In DNA form, the CDR3 reads TGTGCCAGCAGTTATATCAGGGAAATGAGTGGCTACACCTTC. Encoded protein: CASSYIREMSGYTF.

Turning to this clonotype: A much larger clone lies one base from this, so it may be a read error. The chain employs TRBV2 and TRBJ1-1; D is uncertain. The CDR3 consists of 12 residues. Germline CDR1 and CDR2: SNHLY and FYNNEI. Trimming took off 6 bases at V and 3 bases at J, with 8 bases between the two ends. The CDR3 bases are TGTGCCAGCAGCTGGAGGGACACTGAAGCTTTCTTT. Translation gives CASSWRDTEAFF.

This clonotype was counted a few times. The chain employs TRBV19 and TRBJ2-7, with TRBD2 matching 7 bases. CDR3 length: 15 amino acids. The junction had 10 bases not matched to a gene; V was cut back by 6 bases and J by 2 bases. Germline CDR1 and CDR2: LNHDA and SQIVND (reference sequence). CDR3 sequence reads: CASSPTAAGAYEQYF. In DNA, the CDR3 is TGTGCCAGTAGCCCTACTGCTGCGGGAGCCTACGAGCAGTACTTC.

Judged by abundance, this clonotype is medium-sized. This chain links TRBV27 with TRBJ2-2; D remains ambiguous. Per the germline V gene, CDR1 is MNHEY and CDR2 is SMNVEV (reference sequence). The CDR3 is 14 residues long. Trimming left V 8 bases short and J 2 bases short, with 12 bases between. CDR3 coding DNA: TGTGCCAGCTTGTCGTATTATAACACCGGGGAGCTGTTTTTT. As protein: CASLSYYNTGELFF.

The chain carries TRBV9 and TRBJ2-7; perhaps D is TRBD1 or TRBD2 (5 bases each). The CDR3 sequence is 14 residues long. Trimming left V 4 bases short and J 0 bases short, with 11 bases between. Per the germline V gene, CDR1 is SGDLS and CDR2 is YYNGEE. The CDR3 is CASSLWDGSYEQYF. CDR3 coding DNA: TGTGCCAGCAGCCTGTGGGACGGCTCCTACGAGCAGTACTTC. Using reference TRBV9 and TRBJ2-7 for the parts outside the CDR3, the full variable domain is DSGVTQTPKHLITATGQRVTLRCSPRSGDLSVYWYQQSLDQGLQFLIQYYNGEERAKGNILERFSAQQFPDLHSELNLSSLELGDSALYFCASSLWDGSYEQYFGPGTRLTVT.

This clonotype ranks as large. J is TRBJ1-4 and V is TRBV19, with D tentatively TRBD1 (5 bases). The CDR3 covers 15 residues. V was shortened by 3 bases and J by 6 bases, with 14 bases between the two germline ends. From germline, CDR1 is LNHDA and CDR2 SQIVND (reference sequence). CDR3 region: CASSMYFGADEKLFF. The CDR3 DNA follows: TGTGCCAGTAGTATGTACTTTGGGGCAGATGAAAAACTGTTTTTT.

A word on this clonotype: A much more abundant neighbour one base away suggests this may be a read error. The CDR3 sequence: CRARDPPEGTQYF. CDR3 DNA sequence: TGCAGGGCTAGAGACCCCCCCGAGGGTACGCAGTATTTT. V gene TRBV20-1 combines with J gene TRBJ2-3; D may be TRBD2 (5 bases). The CDR3 has 13 residues. Germline V lookup: CDR1 DFQATT, CDR2 SNEGSKA (reference sequence).

This clonotype is termed medium-sized. Compared with germline, one end of the junction differs, possibly owing to a read error. J is TRBJ2-3 and V is TRBV6-8, with D unclear. Germline V CDR1 and CDR2: MNHGY, SAAAGT. This CDR3 has 16 amino acids. CDR3 region: CASRYSPAWGTDTQYF. The CDR3 DNA reads as TGTGCCAGCAGATACTCTCCAGCTTGGGGCACAGATACGCAGTATTTT.

In its sample, this clonotype is medium-sized. The V gene is TRBV14, the J gene TRBJ2-3, with TRBD2 matching over 9 bases. The CDR3 contains 16 residues. Germline V gene data show CDR1 as SGHDN and CDR2 as FVKESK. V lost 4 bases to trimming and J lost 3 bases; unmatched junction nucleotides: 8. The CDR3 reads CASSPLAGMATDTQYF. In nucleotides, the CDR3 is TGTGCCAGCAGCCCCCTAGCGGGGATGGCAACAGATACGCAGTATTTT.

The rearrangement uses TRBV2 and TRBJ2-1, with 7 bases aligning to TRBD1. This CDR3 contains 15 residues. Losses at the gene ends were 6 bases for V and 5 bases for J; bases not matched to a gene: 10. CDR1 is SNHLY, CDR2 FYNNEI, per germline. CDR3 in amino acids: CASRGKGAPHNEQFF. The CDR3 region has the DNA TGTGCCAGCAGAGGGAAGGGGGCCCCCCACAATGAGCAGTTCTTC.

Sample share makes this clonotype medium-sized. The chain links TRBV7-3 to TRBJ2-3; 14 bases align to TRBD2. V shed 5 bases and J 2 bases; nucleotides not matched to a gene: 6. The CDR3 is 17 amino acids. Germline CDR1 SGHTA, CDR2 FQGTGA. The CDR3 DNA reads as TGTGCCAGCAGCCCCTGGGGACTAGCGGGGGACACAGATACGCAGTATTTT. As protein: CASSPWGLAGDTDTQYF.

The chain is built from TRBV27 and TRBJ2-7; tentatively, D is TRBD1 (5 bases). Germline CDR1 reads MNHEY; CDR2 reads SMNVEV (reference sequence). Trimming took off 6 bases at V and 5 bases at J, with 17 bases between the two ends. This CDR3 has 14 residues. The DNA of the CDR3 is TGTGCCAGCAGACCAACAGGATTCACACACGAGCAGTACTTC. It yields the protein CASRPTGFTHEQYF.

This clonotype was counted once. This chain connects TRBV7-2 to TRBJ2-7, with D maybe TRBD2 (5 bases). Germline values: CDR1 SGHTA, CDR2 FQGNSA. The V and J ends lost 0 bases and 4 bases respectively, with 13 bases between them. The CDR3 sequence is 15 residues long. CDR3 DNA: TGTGCCAGCAGCTTAGCCCCCGCTAGCACGTACGAGCAGTACTTC. This gives the protein CASSLAPASTYEQYF.

Comments on this clonotype: One junction end does not reproduce the germline sequence, and a read error may be involved. The chain has TRBV2 and TRBJ2-7, with D perhaps matching TRBD1 (6 bases). The CDR3 length is 14 residues. Germline CDR1 SNHLY, CDR2 FYNNEI. CDR3 DNA: TGTGCCAGCAGTGAAGACGGACAGTCATACGAGCAGCACTTC. It codes for CASSEDGQSYEQHF.